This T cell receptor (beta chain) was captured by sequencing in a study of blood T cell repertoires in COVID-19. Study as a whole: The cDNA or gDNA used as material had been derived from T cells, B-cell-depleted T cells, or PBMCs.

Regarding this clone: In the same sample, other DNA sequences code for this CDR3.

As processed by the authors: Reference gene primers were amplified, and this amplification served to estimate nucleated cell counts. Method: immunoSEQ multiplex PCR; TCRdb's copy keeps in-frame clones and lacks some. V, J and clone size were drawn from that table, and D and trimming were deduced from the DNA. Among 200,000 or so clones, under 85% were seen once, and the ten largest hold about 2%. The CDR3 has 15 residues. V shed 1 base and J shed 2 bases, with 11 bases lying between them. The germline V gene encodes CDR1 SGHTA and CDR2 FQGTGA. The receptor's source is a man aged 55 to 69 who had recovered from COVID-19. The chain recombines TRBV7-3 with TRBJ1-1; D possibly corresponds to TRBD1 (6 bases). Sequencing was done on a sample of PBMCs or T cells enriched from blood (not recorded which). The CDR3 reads CASSLNAGENTEAFF. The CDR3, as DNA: TGTGCCAGCAGCTTAAATGCAGGGGAAAACACTGAAGCTTTCTTT.